This T cell receptor (beta chain) is from a study of blood T cell repertoires in COVID-19. Study as a whole: T cells, B-cell-depleted T cells, or PBMCs supplied cDNA or gDNA.

In the authors' methods: Cell counts per sample came from amplifying reference gene primers. Profiled with immunoSEQ multiplex PCR; TCRdb holds only in-frame clones, not every one. V and J calls and clone size follow that table, whereas D and trimming were derived from the DNA. The sample holds tens of thousands of clones, around 88% seen once. Germline lookup yields CDR1 SGHTA and CDR2 FQGNSA. This CDR3 is 14 amino acids long. The ends lost 9 bases at V and 6 bases at J; junction bases unmatched: 10. The genes are TRBV7-2 and TRBJ2-7; TRBD2 matches 11 bases. What was sequenced was peripheral blood. The receptor comes from a woman between 65 and 79 years old with acute or convalescent COVID-19. DNA for the CDR3: TGTGCCAGTAGACTAGCGGGACCTTTCGGCGAGCAGTACTTC. It specifies CASRLAGPFGEQYF.